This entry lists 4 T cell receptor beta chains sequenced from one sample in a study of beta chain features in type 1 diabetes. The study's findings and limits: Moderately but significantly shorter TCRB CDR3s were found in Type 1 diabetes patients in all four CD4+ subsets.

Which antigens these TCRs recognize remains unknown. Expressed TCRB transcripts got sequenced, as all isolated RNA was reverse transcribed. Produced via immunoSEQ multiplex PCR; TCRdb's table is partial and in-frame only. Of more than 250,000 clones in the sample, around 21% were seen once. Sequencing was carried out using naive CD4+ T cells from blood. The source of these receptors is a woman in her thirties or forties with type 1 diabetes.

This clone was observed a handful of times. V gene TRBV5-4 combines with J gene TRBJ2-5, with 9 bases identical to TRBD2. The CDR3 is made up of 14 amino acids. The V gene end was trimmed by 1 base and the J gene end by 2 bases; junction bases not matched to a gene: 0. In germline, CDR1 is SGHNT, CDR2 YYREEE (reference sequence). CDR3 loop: CASSLTSGQETQYF. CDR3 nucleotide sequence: TGTGCCAGCAGCTTGACTAGCGGGCAAGAGACCCAGTACTTC.

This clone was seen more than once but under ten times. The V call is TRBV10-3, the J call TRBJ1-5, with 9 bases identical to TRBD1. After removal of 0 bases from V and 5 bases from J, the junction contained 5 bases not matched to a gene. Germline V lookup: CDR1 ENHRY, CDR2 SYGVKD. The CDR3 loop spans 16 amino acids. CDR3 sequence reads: CAISESIQGADQPQHF. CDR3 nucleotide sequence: TGTGCCATCAGTGAGTCGATACAGGGGGCTGATCAGCCCCAGCATTTT.

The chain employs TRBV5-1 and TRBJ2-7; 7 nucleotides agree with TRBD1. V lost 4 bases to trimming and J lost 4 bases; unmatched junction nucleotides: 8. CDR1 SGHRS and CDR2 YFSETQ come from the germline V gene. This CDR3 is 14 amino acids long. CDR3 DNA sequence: TGCGCCAGCAGCCCGACCCGGGACAGATACGAGCAGTACTTC. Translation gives CASSPTRDRYEQYF.

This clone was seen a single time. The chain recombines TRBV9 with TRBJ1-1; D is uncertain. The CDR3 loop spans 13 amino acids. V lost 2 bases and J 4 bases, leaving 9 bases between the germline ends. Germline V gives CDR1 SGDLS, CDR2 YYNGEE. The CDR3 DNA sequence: TGTGCCAGCAGCGTTGGGGAGCTCACTGAAGCTTTCTTT. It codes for CASSVGELTEAFF.